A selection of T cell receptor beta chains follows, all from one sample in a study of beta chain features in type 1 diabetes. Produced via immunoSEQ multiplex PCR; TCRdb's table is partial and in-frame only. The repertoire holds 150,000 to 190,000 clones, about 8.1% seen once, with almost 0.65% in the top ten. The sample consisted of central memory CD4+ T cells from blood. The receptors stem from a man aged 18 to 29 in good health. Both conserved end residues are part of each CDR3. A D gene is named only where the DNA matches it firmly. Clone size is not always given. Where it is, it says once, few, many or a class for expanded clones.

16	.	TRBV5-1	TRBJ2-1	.	CASSPPVGNTDNEQFF	TGCGCCAGCAGCCCCCCGGTCGGGAATACAGACAATGAGCAGTTCTTC
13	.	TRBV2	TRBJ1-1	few	CASMGGPVTEAFF	TGTGCCAGCATGGGGGGGCCGGTCACTGAAGCTTTCTTT
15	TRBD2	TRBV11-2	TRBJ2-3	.	CASSLGSGDTDTQYF	TGTGCCAGCAGCTTAGGTAGCGGGGACACAGATACGCAGTATTTT
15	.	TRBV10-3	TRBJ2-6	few	CAISAESSGANVLTF	TGTGCCATCAGTGCTGAGAGCTCTGGGGCCAACGTCCTGACTTTC
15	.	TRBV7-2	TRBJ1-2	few	CASSFSDSDNYGYTF	TGTGCCAGCAGCTTTTCGGACAGTGATAACTATGGCTACACCTTC
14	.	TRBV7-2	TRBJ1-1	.	CASIARDKKSEAFF	TGTGCCAGCATCGCCCGGGACAAGAAGTCTGAAGCTTTCTTT
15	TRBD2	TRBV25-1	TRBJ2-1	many	CASSKTSGSQNEQFF	TGTGCCAGCAGTAAGACTAGCGGGAGTCAAAATGAGCAGTTCTTC
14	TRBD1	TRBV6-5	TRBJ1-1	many	CASSTQGWNTEAFF	TGTGCCAGCAGTACACAGGGGTGGAACACTGAAGCTTTCTTT
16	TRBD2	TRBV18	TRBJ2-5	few	CASSLSAGKAGETQYF	TGTGCCAGCTCACTTTCAGCGGGAAAGGCTGGGGAGACCCAGTACTTC
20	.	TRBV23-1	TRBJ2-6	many	CASSPRDSPSQDSGANVLTF	TGCGCCAGCAGTCCGCGGGACAGCCCTTCTCAAGACTCTGGGGCCAACGTCCTGACTTTC
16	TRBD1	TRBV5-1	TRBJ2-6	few	CASSEQGLSGANVLTF	TGCGCCAGCAGCGAACAGGGGTTGTCTGGGGCCAACGTCCTGACTTTC
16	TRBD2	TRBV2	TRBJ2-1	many	CASKRRGRAFGDEQFF	TGTGCCAGCAAGAGGCGTGGGAGGGCCTTCGGCGATGAGCAGTTCTTC
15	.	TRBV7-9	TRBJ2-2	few	CASSLGQENTGELFF	TGTGCCAGCAGCTTAGGACAGGAGAACACCGGGGAGCTGTTTTTT
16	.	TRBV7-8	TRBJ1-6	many	CASSLAHGGPIISLHF	TGTGCCAGCAGCTTAGCGCATGGGGGCCCGATTATATCCCTCCACTTT
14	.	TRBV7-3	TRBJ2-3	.	CASSLTSGTDTQYF	TGTGCCAGCAGCTTGACTAGTGGCACAGATACGCAGTATTTT
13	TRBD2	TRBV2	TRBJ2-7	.	CASAGGPNYEQYF	TGTGCCAGCGCGGGGGGACCGAACTACGAGCAGTACTTC
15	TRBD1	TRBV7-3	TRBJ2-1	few	CASSSQRGPYNEQFF	TGTGCCAGCAGCTCACAAAGGGGGCCCTACAATGAGCAGTTCTTC
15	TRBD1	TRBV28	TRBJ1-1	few	CASSPRGQPNTEAFF	TGTGCCAGCAGTCCCAGGGGACAGCCTAACACTGAAGCTTTCTTT
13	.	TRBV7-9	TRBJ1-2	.	CASSREQAGGYTF	TGTGCCAGCAGCCGCGAGCAGGCGGGCGGCTACACCTTC
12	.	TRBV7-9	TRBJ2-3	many	CASSPTTDTQYF	TGTGCCAGCAGCCCAACAACAGATACGCAGTATTTT
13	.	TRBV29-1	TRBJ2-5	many	CSGMSGPQETQYF	TGCAGCGGTATGAGCGGGCCCCAAGAGACCCAGTACTTC
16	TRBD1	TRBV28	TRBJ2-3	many	CASSHSTGGGTDTQYF	TGTGCCAGCAGTCACTCGACAGGGGGAGGTACAGATACGCAGTATTTT
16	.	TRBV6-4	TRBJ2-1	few	CARSAGRTSRVNEQFF	TGTGCCAGATCGGCAGGGAGAACTAGCAGGGTCAATGAGCAGTTCTTC
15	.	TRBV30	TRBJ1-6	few	CAWSSGRGYNSPLHF	TGTGCCTGGAGTAGCGGACGGGGCTATAATTCACCCCTCCACTTT
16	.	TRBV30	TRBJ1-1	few	CAWSPNGGGLNTEAFF	TGTGCCTGGAGTCCAAACGGGGGGGGCTTGAACACTGAAGCTTTCTTT
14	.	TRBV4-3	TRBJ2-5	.	CASSQEDRGETQYF	TGCGCCAGCAGCCAAGAAGATAGGGGAGAGACCCAGTACTTC
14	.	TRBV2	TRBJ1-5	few	CASSAADSNQPQHF	TGTGCCAGCAGTGCGGCGGATAGCAATCAGCCCCAGCATTTT
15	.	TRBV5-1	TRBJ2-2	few	CASSIRKGDTGELFF	TGCGCCAGCAGCATTCGTAAAGGGGACACCGGGGAGCTGTTTTTT
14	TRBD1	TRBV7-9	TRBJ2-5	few	CASTLGQGVETQYF	TGTGCCAGCACCCTAGGACAGGGGGTGGAGACCCAGTACTTC
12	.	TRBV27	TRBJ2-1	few	CASSVRGNEQFF	TGTGCCAGCAGCGTAAGGGGCAATGAGCAGTTCTTC
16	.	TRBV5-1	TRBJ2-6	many	CASSLDGSSGANVLTF	TGCGCCAGCAGCTTGGACGGGAGCTCTGGGGCCAACGTCCTGACTTTC
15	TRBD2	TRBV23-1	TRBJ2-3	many	CASSQRERDTDTQYF	TGCGCCAGCAGTCAGCGGGAGCGGGACACAGATACGCAGTATTTT
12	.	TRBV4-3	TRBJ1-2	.	CASSQGAEGYTF	TGCGCCAGCAGCCAAGGGGCAGAGGGCTACACCTTC
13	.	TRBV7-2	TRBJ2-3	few	CASSLGGADTQYF	TGTGCCAGCAGCTTAGGGGGCGCAGATACGCAGTATTTT
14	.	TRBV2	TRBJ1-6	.	CASLGESYNSPLHF	TGTGCCAGCCTAGGAGAGTCCTATAATTCACCCCTCCACTTT